The 8 T cell receptor beta chains below were found in one sample sequenced in a study of regulatory T cells in long-lasting Graves disease. HTBI primers from iRepertoire and Arm-PCR of CDR3 regions yielded the TCR beta libraries. Via MiXCR, TCRdb re-called the multiplex PCR reads, giving one row per CDR3 protein. Of approximately 350,000 distinct CDR3 sequences in the sample, about a sixth were seen once. Time point denoted: newly diagnosed GD, antithyroid drugs for less than 3 months. PBMCs provided the RNA from which the TCR library was made. These data were likewise used in another study, on T cells in Graves' hyperthyroidism and ophthalmopathy.

This material consisted of peripheral blood mononuclear cells (PBMCs), taken at new diagnosis, from a patient treated with antithyroid drugs. These TCRs come from a man aged 40-55 years with Graves disease.

This clonotype showed up many times. The chain joins TRBV5-1 to TRBJ1-1, with 7 bases identical to TRBD1. This CDR3 is built from 15 residues. Germline lookup yields CDR1 SGHRS and CDR2 YFSETQ. J was trimmed by 4 bases and V by 1 base; bases with no gene match: 7. The CDR3 spells CASSLMTGRSTEAFF. CDR3 DNA sequence: TGCGCCAGCAGCTTGATGACAGGGAGGAGCACTGAAGCTTTCTTT.

The table lists this clonotype with many counts. The V call is TRBV7-2, the J call TRBJ2-5, with D tentatively TRBD2 (6 bases). The ends were cut back, 1 base at V and 0 bases at J, with 9 bases in the middle. This CDR3 comprises 15 residues. Germline V gene sequence: CDR1 SGHTA, CDR2 FQGNSA. CDR3 DNA sequence: TGTGCCAGCAGCTTAGACCGGGGGTACCAAGAGACCCAGTACTTC. As protein: CASSLDRGYQETQYF.

J is TRBJ1-4 and V is TRBV7-6; maybe TRBD1 (5 bases). V was trimmed by 5 bases and J by 7 bases, leaving 17 bases between them. Germline V gene lookup returns CDR1 SGHVS and CDR2 FNYEAQ. This CDR3 has 15 amino acids. The DNA for the CDR3 is TGTGCCAGCAGCCCGCAGGGCGGTAGGAGTGAAAAACTGTTTTTT. Protein product: CASSPQGGRSEKLFF.

This clonotype was picked up many times. At one end, the junction sequence differs from germline, possibly due to a read error. This rearrangement joins TRBV5-1 to TRBJ1-1; D is ambiguous. This CDR3 has 17 residues. Germline CDR1 reads SGHRS; CDR2 reads YFSETQ. The CDR3 nucleotides read TGTGCCAGCAGCTTGGCCAGCGGCAGCACCATGAACACTGAAGCTTTCTTT. Its protein product is CASSLASGSTMNTEAFF.

V usage is TRBV6-5 and J usage is TRBJ2-7; D assignment may be TRBD1 or TRBD2 (5 bases each). Trimming shortened V by 2 bases and J by 0 bases, and 11 bases separated the two germline ends. Looked up from germline, CDR1 is MNHEY and CDR2 is SVGAGI. This CDR3 has 15 residues. Here the CDR3 DNA reads TGTGCCAGCAGTTACCTAGAGGGGAGCTCCTACGAGCAGTACTTC. Amino acid sequence: CASSYLEGSSYEQYF.

This clonotype turned up a few times. The genes are TRBV28 and TRBJ2-3; 8 bases fit TRBD2. The CDR3 is made up of 16 amino acids. Per the germline V gene, CDR1 is MDHEN and CDR2 is SYDVKM. Germline trimming cut 6 bases from V and 7 bases from J; bases unmatched to any gene: 15. CDR3 in DNA: TGTGCCAGCAGCCACGCTACCGGGGGGGGGAAAAATACGCAGTATTTT. Its translation: CASSHATGGGKNTQYF.

There are many counts of this clonotype. The chain recombines TRBV20-1 with TRBJ2-1, with 13 bases that match TRBD2. V was clipped by 2 bases and J by 9 bases; unmatched bases: 4. This CDR3 has 14 amino acids. CDR1 and CDR2 from the germline V gene are DFQATT and SNEGSKA (reference sequence). Here the CDR3 DNA reads TGCAGTGCTAGACAACTAGCGGGGGGGGGTGAGCAGTTCTTC. This gives the protein CSARQLAGGGEQFF.

In its sample, this clonotype was seen many times. This chain connects TRBV20-1 to TRBJ1-5; no definite D call. Trimming shortened V by 4 bases and J by 0 bases, and 7 bases separated the two germline ends. This CDR3 has 13 residues. Germline V lookup: CDR1 DFQATT, CDR2 SNEGSKA (reference sequence). CDR3 amino acids: CSATQDSNQPQHF. In nucleotides, the CDR3 is TGCAGTGCTACTCAGGATAGCAATCAGCCCCAGCATTTT.